This is a list of T cell receptor beta chains from one sample in a study of blood T cell repertoires in COVID-19. Sequenced by immunoSEQ multiplex PCR; TCRdb stores in-frame clones only, minus some. The sample carries about 160,000 clones, 90% recorded once. Material for sequencing was peripheral blood. These TCRs come from a middle-aged man with acute or convalescent COVID-19. The CDR3 runs from the conserved cysteine through the conserved F or W. A D gene is named only where the DNA matches it firmly. Rows may omit the clone size; those that give it use once, few, many or a size class.

abundance	v_gene	j_gene	len	d_gene	CDR3aa	CDR3nt
NA	TRBV5-6	TRBJ1-2	15	NA	CASSLRDTNNYGYTF	TGTGCCAGCAGCTTGAGGGACACAAATAACTATGGCTACACCTTC
NA	TRBV4-1	TRBJ2-1	16	NA	CASSHMLKQGGNEQFF	TGCGCCAGCAGCCACATGCTCAAACAGGGAGGGAATGAGCAGTTCTTC
NA	TRBV19	TRBJ2-2	15	NA	CASRRGTTNTGELFF	TGTGCCAGTAGAAGGGGGACCACGAACACCGGGGAGCTGTTTTTT
NA	TRBV2	TRBJ2-3	13	NA	CASSSSKKDTQYF	TGTGCCAGCAGTTCGAGTAAAAAAGATACGCAGTATTTT
NA	TRBV28	TRBJ2-1	17	TRBD2	CASSLSLAGGVGNEQFF	TGTGCCAGCAGTTTATCCTTAGCGGGAGGAGTGGGCAATGAGCAGTTCTTC
NA	TRBV27	TRBJ1-2	15	NA	CASRLAGPRDYGYTF	TGTGCCAGCAGACTCGCGGGACCGAGGGACTATGGCTACACCTTC
NA	TRBV7-8	TRBJ1-2	14	NA	CASSLNMEPNGYTF	TGTGCCAGCAGCTTAAACATGGAGCCGAATGGCTACACCTTC
NA	TRBV11-2	TRBJ1-3	16	TRBD1	CASSERPGQGINTIYF	TGTGCCAGCAGCGAACGTCCTGGACAGGGGATAAACACCATATATTTT
NA	TRBV10-3	TRBJ1-5	15	NA	CAISDGFLGNQPQHF	TGTGCCATCAGTGACGGGTTCCTGGGCAATCAGCCCCAGCATTTT
once	TRBV19	TRBJ2-1	16	TRBD2	CASSPILAGGVNEQFF	TGTGCCAGTAGTCCGATACTAGCGGGAGGGGTTAATGAGCAGTTCTTC
few	TRBV28	TRBJ1-1	14	TRBD1	CASSPPTGGPEAFF	TGTGCCAGCAGTCCCCCTACAGGGGGCCCTGAAGCTTTCTTT
NA	TRBV5-6	TRBJ1-6	18	NA	CASSLPNQGTMGNSPLHF	TGTGCCAGCAGCTTGCCGAACCAGGGCACGATGGGGAATTCACCCCTCCACTTT
NA	TRBV9	TRBJ1-2	13	TRBD1	CASSVGQGSVYTF	TGTGCCAGCAGCGTAGGACAGGGATCTGTCTACACCTTC
NA	TRBV30	TRBJ1-2	15	NA	CAWSGTRGANYGYTF	TGTGCCTGGAGCGGTACACGGGGAGCTAACTATGGCTACACCTTC
NA	TRBV7-3	TRBJ2-1	16	TRBD2	CASSLFALAGDNEQFF	TGTGCCAGCAGCTTATTCGCACTAGCGGGGGACAATGAGCAGTTCTTC
NA	TRBV28	TRBJ2-7	11	NA	CASSMGTRFYF	TGTGCCAGCAGCATGGGGACTCGATTTTACTTC